This record covers a single T cell receptor (beta chain). Its antigen is as yet unknown. The data were taken from a study of cytomegalovirus exposure and HLA in healthy donors. Per the germline V gene, CDR1 is SGHNT and CDR2 is YYREEE (reference sequence). The CDR3 covers 13 residues. With 1 base removed from V and 8 bases from J, the gap between germline ends came to 10 bases. The PCR ran on 60 Vbeta and 13 Jbeta primers. Repertoires were generated with immunoSEQ multiplex PCR, while TCRdb's copy carries only in-frame clones and drops some. The sample lists about 200,000 clones; about nine tenths were seen once. General study findings and limits: Accurate prediction of most subjects' HLA-A and HLA-B alleles from TCR beta sequences was reported. The authors later found HLA-associated TCR beta chains more clonally expanded than equally common others.

The specimen was PBMCs. The sequence came from a boy between 2 and 10 years old in good health and CMV-seronegative. The genes are TRBV5-4 and TRBJ1-5; TRBD1 might be the D (5 bases). The CDR3 loop reads CASSLWGREPQHF. Here the CDR3 DNA reads TGTGCCAGCAGCTTGTGGGGCCGGGAGCCCCAGCATTTT.